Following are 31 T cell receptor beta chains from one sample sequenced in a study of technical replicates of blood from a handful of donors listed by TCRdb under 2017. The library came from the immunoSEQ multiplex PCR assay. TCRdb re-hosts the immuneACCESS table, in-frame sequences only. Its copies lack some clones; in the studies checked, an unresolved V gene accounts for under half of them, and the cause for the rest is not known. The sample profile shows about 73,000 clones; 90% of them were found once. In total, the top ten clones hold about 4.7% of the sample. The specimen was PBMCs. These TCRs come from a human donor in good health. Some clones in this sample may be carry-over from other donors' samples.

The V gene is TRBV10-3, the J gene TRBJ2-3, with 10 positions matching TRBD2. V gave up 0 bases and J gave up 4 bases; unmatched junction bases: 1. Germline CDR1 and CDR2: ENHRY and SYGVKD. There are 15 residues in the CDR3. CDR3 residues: CAISESSGRADTQYF. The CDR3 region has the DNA TGTGCCATCAGTGAGTCAAGCGGGAGGGCAGATACGCAGTATTTT.

The chain's CDR3 is CASSFRQGVTDTQYF. The CDR3, as DNA: TGTGCCAGCAGTTTTAGACAGGGGGTTACAGATACGCAGTATTTT. The chain uses TRBV27 and TRBJ2-3; 9 positions agree with TRBD1. V was pared by 3 bases and J by 3 bases, with 4 bases of the junction left unmatched. CDR1 MNHEY and CDR2 SMNVEV come from the germline V gene (reference sequence). CDR3 size: 15 residues.

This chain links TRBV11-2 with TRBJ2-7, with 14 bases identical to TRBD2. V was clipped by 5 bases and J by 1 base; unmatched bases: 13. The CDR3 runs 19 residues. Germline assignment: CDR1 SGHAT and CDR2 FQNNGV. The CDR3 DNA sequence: TGTGCCAGCAGCCCGGGGGGGGGACTAGCGGGGGCCGTATCCTACGAGCAGTACTTC. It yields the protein CASSPGGGLAGAVSYEQYF.

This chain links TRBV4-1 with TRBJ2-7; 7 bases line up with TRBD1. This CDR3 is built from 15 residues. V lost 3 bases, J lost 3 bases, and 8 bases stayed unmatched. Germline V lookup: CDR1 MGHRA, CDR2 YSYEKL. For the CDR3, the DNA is TGCGCCAGCAGCCACTCGCCGGGACAGAGCTACGAGCAGTACTTC. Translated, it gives CASSHSPGQSYEQYF.

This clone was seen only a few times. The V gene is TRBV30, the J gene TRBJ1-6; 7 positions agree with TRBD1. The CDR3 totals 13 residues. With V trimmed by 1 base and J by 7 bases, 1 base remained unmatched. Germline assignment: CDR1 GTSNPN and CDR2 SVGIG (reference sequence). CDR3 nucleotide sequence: TGTGCCTGGAGTGAACAGGGGAATTCACCCCTCCACTTT. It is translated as CAWSEQGNSPLHF.

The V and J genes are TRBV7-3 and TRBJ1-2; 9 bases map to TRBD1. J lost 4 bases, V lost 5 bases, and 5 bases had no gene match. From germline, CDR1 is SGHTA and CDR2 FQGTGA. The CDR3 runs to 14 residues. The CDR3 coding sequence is TGTGCCAGCAGCCCGGGACAGGGTCCCTATGGCTACACCTTC. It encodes CASSPGQGPYGYTF.

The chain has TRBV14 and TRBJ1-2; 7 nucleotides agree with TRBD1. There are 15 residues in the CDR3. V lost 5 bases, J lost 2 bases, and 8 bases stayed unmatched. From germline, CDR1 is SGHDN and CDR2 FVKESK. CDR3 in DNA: TGTGCCAGCAGCAACAGACCGGGACAGAACTATGGCTACACCTTC. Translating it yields CASSNRPGQNYGYTF.

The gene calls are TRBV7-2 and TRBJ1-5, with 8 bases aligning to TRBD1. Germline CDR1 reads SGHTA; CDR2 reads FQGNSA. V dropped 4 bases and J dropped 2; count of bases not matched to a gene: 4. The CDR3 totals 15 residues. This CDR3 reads CASSSRGHGNQPQHF. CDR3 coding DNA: TGTGCCAGCAGCTCCAGGGGGCATGGCAATCAGCCCCAGCATTTT.

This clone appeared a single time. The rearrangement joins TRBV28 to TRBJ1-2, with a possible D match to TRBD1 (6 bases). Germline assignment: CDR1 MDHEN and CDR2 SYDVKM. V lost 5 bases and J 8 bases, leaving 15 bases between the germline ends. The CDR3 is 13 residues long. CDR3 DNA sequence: TGTGCCAGCAGTACCGAGGGCAGGGGCGGCTACACCTTC. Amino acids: CASSTEGRGGYTF.

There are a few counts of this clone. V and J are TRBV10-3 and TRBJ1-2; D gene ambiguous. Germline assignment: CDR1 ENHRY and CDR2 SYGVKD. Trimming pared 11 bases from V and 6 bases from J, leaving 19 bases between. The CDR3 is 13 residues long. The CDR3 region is CASRRQVLNGYTF. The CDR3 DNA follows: TGTGCCTCCCGAAGGCAGGTGCTTAATGGCTACACCTTC.

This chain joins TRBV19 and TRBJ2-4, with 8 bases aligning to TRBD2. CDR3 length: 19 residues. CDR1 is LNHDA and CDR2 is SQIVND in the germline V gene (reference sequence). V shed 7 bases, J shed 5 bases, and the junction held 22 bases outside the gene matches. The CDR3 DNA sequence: TGTGCCAGTACCCTCGAGGGTATAGCGGGGACCCTTTGGGAAAACATTCAGTACTTC. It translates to CASTLEGIAGTLWENIQYF. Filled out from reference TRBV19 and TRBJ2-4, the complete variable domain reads DGGITQSPKYLFRKEGQNVTLSCEQNLNHDAMYWYRQDPGQGLRLIYYSQIVNDFQKGDIAEGYSVSREKKESFPLTVTSAQKNPTAFYLCASTLEGIAGTLWENIQYFGAGTRLSVL.

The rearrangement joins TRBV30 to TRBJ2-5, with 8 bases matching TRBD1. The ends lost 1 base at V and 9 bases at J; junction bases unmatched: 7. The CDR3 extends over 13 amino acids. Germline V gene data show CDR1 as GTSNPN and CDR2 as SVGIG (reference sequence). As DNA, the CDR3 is TGTGCCTGGAGTGCAGGACAGGGTCCGGCCCAGTACTTC. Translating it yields CAWSAGQGPAQYF.

The CDR3 DNA follows: TGCGCCAGCAGCCGTCGAGGAGAAGCAACTAATGAAAAACTGTTTTTT. Amino acids: CASSRRGEATNEKLFF. The rearrangement joins TRBV4-1 to TRBJ1-4; D uncertain. The CDR3 is 16 amino acids. V was trimmed by 4 bases and J by 0 bases, leaving 12 bases between them. CDR1 MGHRA and CDR2 YSYEKL come from the germline V gene.

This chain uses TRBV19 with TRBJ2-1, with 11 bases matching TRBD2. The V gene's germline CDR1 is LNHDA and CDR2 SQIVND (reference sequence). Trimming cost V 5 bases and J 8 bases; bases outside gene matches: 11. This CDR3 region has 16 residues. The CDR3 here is CASSRLSTSGTYEQFF. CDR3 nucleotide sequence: TGTGCCAGTAGTCGCCTGTCGACTAGCGGGACTTATGAGCAGTTCTTC.

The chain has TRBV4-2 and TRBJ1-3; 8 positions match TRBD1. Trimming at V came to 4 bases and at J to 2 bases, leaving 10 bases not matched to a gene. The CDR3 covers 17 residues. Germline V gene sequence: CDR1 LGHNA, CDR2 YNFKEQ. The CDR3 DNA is TGTGCCAGCAGCCCGGGGGGCAGGGGGCTCGCTGGAAACACCATATATTTT. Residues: CASSPGGRGLAGNTIYF.

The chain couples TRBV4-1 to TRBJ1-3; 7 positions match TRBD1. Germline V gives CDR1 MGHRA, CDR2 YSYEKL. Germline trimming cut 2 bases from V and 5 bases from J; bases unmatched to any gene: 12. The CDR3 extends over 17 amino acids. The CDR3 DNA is TGCGCCAGCAGCCAACCGGGACAGTCATCTCCGAGAAACACCATATATTTT. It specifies CASSQPGQSSPRNTIYF.

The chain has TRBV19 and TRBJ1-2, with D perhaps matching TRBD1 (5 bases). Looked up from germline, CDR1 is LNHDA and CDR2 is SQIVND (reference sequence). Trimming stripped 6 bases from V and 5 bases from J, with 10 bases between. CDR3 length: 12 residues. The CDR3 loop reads CASRQARYGYTF. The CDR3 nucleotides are TGTGCCAGTAGACAGGCGAGGTATGGCTACACCTTC.

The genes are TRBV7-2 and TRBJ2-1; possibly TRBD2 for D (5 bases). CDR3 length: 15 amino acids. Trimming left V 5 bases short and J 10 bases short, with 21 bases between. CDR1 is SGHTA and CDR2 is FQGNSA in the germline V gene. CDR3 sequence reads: CASSPMEASVSEQFF. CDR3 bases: TGTGCCAGCAGCCCTATGGAGGCAAGCGTGAGCGAGCAGTTCTTC.

CDR3 bases: TGTGCCAGCAGTGAACCCGGGACTAGGTCAAATGAGCAGTTCTTC. Its translation is CASSEPGTRSNEQFF. The chain carries TRBV25-1 and TRBJ2-1, with 8 bases identical to TRBD2. With V trimmed by 2 bases and J by 7 bases, 7 bases remained unmatched. CDR3 length: 15 amino acids. From germline, CDR1 is MGHDK and CDR2 SYGVNS.

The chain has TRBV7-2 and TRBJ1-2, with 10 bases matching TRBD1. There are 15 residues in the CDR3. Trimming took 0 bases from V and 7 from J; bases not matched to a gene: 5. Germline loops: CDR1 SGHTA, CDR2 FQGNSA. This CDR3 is CASSLAPGQGGGYTF. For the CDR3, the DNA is TGTGCCAGCAGCTTAGCTCCCGGACAGGGGGGTGGCTACACCTTC.

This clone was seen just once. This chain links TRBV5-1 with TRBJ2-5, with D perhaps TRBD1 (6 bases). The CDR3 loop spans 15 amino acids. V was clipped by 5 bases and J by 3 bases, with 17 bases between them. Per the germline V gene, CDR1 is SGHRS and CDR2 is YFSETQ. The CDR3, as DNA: TGCGCCAGCAGTATGGTTGGGACACCGAAAGAGACCCAGTACTTC. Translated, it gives CASSMVGTPKETQYF.

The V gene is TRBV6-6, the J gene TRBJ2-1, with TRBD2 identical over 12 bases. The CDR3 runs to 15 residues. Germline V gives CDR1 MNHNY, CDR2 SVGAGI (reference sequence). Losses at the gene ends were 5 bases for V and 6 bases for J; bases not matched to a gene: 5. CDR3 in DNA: TGTGCCAGCAGTAAGACTAGCGGGAGTCTCAATGAGCAGTTCTTC. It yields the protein CASSKTSGSLNEQFF.

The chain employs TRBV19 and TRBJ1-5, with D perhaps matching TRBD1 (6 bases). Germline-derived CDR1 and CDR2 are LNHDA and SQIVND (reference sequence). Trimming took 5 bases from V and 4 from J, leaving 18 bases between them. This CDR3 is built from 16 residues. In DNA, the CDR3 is TGTGCCAGTAGTGCCCGGGACAAGGGGTTTAATCAGCCCCAGCATTTT. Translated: CASSARDKGFNQPQHF.

The CDR3 bases are TGTGCCAGCAGTGAATATACAGGGAACGAGCAGTACTTC. It encodes CASSEYTGNEQYF. The V and J genes are TRBV25-1 and TRBJ2-7; D may be TRBD1 (6 bases). The CDR3 contains 13 residues. Germline CDR1 is MGHDK and CDR2 is SYGVNS. The germline V and J ends were trimmed by 0 bases and 5 bases, with 8 bases remaining between them.

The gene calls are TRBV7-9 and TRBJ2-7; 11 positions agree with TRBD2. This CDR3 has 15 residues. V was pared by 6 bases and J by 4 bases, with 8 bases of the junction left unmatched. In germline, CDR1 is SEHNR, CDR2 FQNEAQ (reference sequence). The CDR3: CASSPKLAGVYEQYF. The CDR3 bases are TGTGCCAGCAGTCCAAAACTAGCGGGAGTTTACGAGCAGTACTTC. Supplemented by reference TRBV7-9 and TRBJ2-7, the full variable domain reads DTGVSQNPRHKITKRGQNVTFRCDPISEHNRLYWYRQTLGQGPEFLTYFQNEAQLEKSRLLSDRFSAERPKGSFSTLEIQRTEQGDSAMYLCASSPKLAGVYEQYFGPGTRLTVT.

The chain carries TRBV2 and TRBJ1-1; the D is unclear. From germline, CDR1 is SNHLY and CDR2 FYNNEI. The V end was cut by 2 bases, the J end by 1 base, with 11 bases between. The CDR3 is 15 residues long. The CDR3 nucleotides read TGTGCCAGCAGTGAACAGGCGGGCGGGAACACTGAAGCTTTCTTT. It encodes CASSEQAGGNTEAFF.

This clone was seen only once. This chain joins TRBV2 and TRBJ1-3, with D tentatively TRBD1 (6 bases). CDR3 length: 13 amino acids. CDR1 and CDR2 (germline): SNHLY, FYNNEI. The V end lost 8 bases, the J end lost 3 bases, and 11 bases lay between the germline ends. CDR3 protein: CASAQGIGNTIYF. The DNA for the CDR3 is TGTGCCAGCGCACAGGGAATTGGAAACACCATATATTTT.

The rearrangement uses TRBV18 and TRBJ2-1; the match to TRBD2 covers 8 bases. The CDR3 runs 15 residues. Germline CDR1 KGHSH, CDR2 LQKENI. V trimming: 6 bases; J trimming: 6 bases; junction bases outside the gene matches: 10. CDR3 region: CASSPGGSGTNEQFF. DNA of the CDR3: TGTGCCAGCTCCCCGGGGGGTAGCGGGACCAATGAGCAGTTCTTC.

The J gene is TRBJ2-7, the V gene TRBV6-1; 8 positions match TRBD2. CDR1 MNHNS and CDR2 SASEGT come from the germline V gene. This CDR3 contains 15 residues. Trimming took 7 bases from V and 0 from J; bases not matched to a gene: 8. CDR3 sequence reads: CASIEQSGSSYEQYF. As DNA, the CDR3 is TGTGCCAGCATCGAACAGAGCGGGAGCTCCTACGAGCAGTACTTC.

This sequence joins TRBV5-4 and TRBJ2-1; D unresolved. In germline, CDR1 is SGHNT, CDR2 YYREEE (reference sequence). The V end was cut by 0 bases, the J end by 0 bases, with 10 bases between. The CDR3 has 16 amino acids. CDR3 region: CASSLELQSSYNEQFF. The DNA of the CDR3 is TGTGCCAGCAGCTTGGAGTTACAGAGCTCCTACAATGAGCAGTTCTTC.

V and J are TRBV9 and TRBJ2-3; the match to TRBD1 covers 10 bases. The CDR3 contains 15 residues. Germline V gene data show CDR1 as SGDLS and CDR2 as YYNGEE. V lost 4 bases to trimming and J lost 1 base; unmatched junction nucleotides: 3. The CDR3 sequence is CASSSGTGGTDTQYF. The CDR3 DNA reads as TGTGCCAGCAGCTCCGGGACAGGGGGCACAGATACGCAGTATTTT.